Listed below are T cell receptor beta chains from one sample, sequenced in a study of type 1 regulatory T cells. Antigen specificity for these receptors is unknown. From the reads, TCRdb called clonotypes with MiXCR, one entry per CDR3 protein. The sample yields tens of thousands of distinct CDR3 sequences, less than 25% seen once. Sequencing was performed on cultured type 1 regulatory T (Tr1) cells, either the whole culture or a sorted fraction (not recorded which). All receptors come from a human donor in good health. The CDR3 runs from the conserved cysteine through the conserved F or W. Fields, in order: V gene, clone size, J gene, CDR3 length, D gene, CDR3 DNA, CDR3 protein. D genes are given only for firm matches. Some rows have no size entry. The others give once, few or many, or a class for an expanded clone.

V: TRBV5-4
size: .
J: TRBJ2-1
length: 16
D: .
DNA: TGTGCCAGCAGCTTGTTTAACATTTTAACCTACAATGAGCAGTTCTTC
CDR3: CASSLFNILTYNEQFF

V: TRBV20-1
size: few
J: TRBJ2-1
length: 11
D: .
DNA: TGCAGTGCTAAAAGTAACAATGAGCAGTTCTTC
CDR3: CSAKSNNEQFF

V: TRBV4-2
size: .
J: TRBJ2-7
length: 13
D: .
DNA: TGTGCCAGCAGCCAAGAGAACACCTACGAGCAGTACTTC
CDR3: CASSQENTYEQYF

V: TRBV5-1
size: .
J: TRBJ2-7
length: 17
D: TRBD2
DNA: TGCGCCAGCAGCTTGGTGCCTAGCGGAGGGGCTTCCTACGAGCAGTACTTC
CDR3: CASSLVPSGGASYEQYF

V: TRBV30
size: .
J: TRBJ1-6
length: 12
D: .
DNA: TGTGCCTGGAGGCTTCGGAATTCACCCCTCCACTTT
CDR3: CAWRLRNSPLHF

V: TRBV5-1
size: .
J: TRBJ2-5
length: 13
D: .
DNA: TGCGCCAGCAGCGGGGCGGATCAAGAGACCCAGTACTTC
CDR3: CASSGADQETQYF

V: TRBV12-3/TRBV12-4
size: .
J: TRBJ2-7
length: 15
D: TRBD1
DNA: TGTGCCAGCAGCGGGTATACAGGGGCCCTGGACGAGCAGTACTTC
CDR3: CASSGYTGALDEQYF

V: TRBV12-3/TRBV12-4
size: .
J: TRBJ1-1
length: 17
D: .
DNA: TGTGCCAGCAGTTTTTCCCAGGGACCCCTGATGAACACTGAAGCTTTCTTT
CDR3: CASSFSQGPLMNTEAFF

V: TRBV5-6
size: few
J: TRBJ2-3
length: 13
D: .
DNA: TGTGCCAGCAGCCAGTCCAGCACAGATACGCAGTATTTT
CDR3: CASSQSSTDTQYF

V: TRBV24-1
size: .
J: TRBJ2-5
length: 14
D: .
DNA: TGTGCCACCAGTGCGCTCGGACCGGGAGAGACCCAGTACTTC
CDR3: CATSALGPGETQYF

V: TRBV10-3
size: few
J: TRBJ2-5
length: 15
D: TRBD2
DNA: TGTGCCATCAGGACCGGGACTAGCGGAGACGCGGCCCAGTACTTC
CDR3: CAIRTGTSGDAAQYF

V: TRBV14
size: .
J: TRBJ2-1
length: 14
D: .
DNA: TGTGCCAGCAGCCAACCCCAGCGGCGGGGTGAGCAGTTCTTC
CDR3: CASSQPQRRGEQFF

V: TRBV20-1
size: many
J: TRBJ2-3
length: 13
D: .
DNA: TGCAGTACTTCTGGGGGGTACACAGATACGCAGTATTTT
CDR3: CSTSGGYTDTQYF

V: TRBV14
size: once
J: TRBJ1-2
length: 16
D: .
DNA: TGTGCCAGCAGCCAAGGGCCTTACGAAGGTCGTAAGGGCTACACCTTC
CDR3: CASSQGPYEGRKGYTF

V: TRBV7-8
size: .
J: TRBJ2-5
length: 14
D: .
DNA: TGTGCCAGCAGCCCGGGCAGGGAGCGGAAGACCCAGTACTTC
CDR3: CASSPGRERKTQYF

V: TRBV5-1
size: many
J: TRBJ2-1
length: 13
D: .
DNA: TGCGCCAGCAGCTTGTCGACCTACAATGAGCAGTTCTTC
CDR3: CASSLSTYNEQFF

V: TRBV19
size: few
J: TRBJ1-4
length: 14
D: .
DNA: TGTGCCAGTAGGAGGACAGCAACTAATGAAAAACTGTTTTTT
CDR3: CASRRTATNEKLFF

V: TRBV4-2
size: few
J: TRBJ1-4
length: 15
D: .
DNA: TGTGCCAGCAGCCAACTTGGACAGTCTAATGAAAAACTGTTTTTT
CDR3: CASSQLGQSNEKLFF

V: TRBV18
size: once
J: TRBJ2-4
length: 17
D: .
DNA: TGTGCCAGCTCACCGAGGGCACCCCACGGGTCCAAAAACATTCAGTACTTC
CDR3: CASSPRAPHGSKNIQYF

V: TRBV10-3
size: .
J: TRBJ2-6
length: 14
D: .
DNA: TGTGCCATCGGTCCCACAACCGGGGCCAACGTCCTGACTTTC
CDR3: CAIGPTTGANVLTF

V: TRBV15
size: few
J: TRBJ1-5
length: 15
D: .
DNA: TGTGCCACCAGCAGAGGTCGGGGGTTTCCTCAGCCCCAGCATTTT
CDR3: CATSRGRGFPQPQHF

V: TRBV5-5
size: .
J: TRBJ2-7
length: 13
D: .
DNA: TGTGCCAGCAGCTTGGGCTTTCTTTACGAGCAGTACTTC
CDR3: CASSLGFLYEQYF

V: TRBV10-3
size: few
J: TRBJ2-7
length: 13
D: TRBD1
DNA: TGTGCCATCAGTCGGACAGGGGGCAACGAGCAGTACTTC
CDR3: CAISRTGGNEQYF

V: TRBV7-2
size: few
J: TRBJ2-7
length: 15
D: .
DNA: TGTGCCAGCGACCGCGGAGGGGGAGGGTCCTACGAGCAGTACTTC
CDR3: CASDRGGGGSYEQYF

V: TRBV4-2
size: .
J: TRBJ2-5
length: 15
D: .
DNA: TGTGCCAGCAGCCAAGATAAAGGGGGCCAAGAGACCCAGTACTTC
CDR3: CASSQDKGGQETQYF

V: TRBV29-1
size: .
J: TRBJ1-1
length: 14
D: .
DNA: TGCAGCGTTGGGGGCAGGGGCTTCGACACTGAAGCTTTCTTT
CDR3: CSVGGRGFDTEAFF

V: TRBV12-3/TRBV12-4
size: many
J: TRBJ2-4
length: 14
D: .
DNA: TGTGCCAGCAGTTTAGGGTCAGCCAAAAACATTCAGTACTTC
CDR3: CASSLGSAKNIQYF

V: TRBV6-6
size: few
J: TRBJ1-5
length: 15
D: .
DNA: TGTGCCAGCAGTTACAAAACACACAGCAATCAGCCCCAGCATTTT
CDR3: CASSYKTHSNQPQHF

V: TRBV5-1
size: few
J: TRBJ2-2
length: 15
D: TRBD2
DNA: TGCGCCAGCAGCTCTACTAGCGGGATTATCGGGGAGCTGTTTTTT
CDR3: CASSSTSGIIGELFF

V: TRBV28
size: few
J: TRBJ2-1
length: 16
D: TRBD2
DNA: TGTGCCAGCAGGGTCTTGGGCGGGAGAGTTTACAATGAGCAGTTCTTC
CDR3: CASRVLGGRVYNEQFF

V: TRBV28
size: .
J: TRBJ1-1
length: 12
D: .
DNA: TGTGCCAGCAATTCGGCTCGGGTTGAAGCTTTCTTT
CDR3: CASNSARVEAFF

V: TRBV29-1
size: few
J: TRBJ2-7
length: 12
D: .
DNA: TGCAGCTATACGGGGGTGGGGTACGAGCAGTACTTC
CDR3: CSYTGVGYEQYF

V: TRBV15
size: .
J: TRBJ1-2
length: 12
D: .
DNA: TGTGCCACCAGCAGAGATACGACGGGCTACACCTTC
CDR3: CATSRDTTGYTF

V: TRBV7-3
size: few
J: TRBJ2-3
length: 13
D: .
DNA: TGTGCCAGCAGCTTAGGAGAGGCAGATACGCAGTATTTT
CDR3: CASSLGEADTQYF

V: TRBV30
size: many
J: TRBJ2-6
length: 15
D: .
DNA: TGTGCCTGGAGCGTTACAGGGACTGGGGCCAACGTCCTGACTTTC
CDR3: CAWSVTGTGANVLTF

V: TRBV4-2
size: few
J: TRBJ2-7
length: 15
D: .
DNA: TGTGCCAGCAGCCAATTGGGGGAGAAATCCTACGAGCAGTACTTC
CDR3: CASSQLGEKSYEQYF

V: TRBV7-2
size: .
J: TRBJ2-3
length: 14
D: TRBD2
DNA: TGTGCCAGCAGAGGGGACTACTATGGAGATACGCAGTATTTT
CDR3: CASRGDYYGDTQYF

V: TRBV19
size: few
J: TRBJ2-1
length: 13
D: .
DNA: TGTGCCAGTAGTATCGGGGTCTACAATGAGCAGTTCTTC
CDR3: CASSIGVYNEQFF

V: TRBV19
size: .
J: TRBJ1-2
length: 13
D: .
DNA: TGTGCCACTTCGGACGTGCTGGGAAATGGCTACACCTTC
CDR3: CATSDVLGNGYTF

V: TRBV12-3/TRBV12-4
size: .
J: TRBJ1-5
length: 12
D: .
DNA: TGTGCCAGCAGAGACAGCAATCAGCCCCAGCATTTT
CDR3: CASRDSNQPQHF

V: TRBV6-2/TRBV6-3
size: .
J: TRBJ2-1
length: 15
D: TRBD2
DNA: TGTGCCAGCAGTAGGAACCCTAGCGGGCCACATGAGCAGTTCTTC
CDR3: CASSRNPSGPHEQFF

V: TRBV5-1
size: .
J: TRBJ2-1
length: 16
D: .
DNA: TGCGCCAGCAGCTTGGGGCCTAGCGACAACTACAATGAGCAGTTCTTC
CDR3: CASSLGPSDNYNEQFF

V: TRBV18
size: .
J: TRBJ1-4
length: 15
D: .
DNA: TGTGCCAGCTCAACCGGACAGCCTGGGAATGAAAAACTGTTTTTT
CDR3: CASSTGQPGNEKLFF

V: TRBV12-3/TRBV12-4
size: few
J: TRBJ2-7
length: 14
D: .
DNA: TGTGCCAGCAGCTTTAGCGGATCGTCCTACGAGCAGTACTTC
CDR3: CASSFSGSSYEQYF

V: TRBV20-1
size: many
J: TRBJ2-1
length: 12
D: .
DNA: TGCAGTGCTAGATCCGTAGTCGATGAGCAGTTCTTC
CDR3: CSARSVVDEQFF

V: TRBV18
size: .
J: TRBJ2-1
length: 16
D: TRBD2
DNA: TGTGCCAGCTCACCAGAACTAGCGTTGTCAAGCAATGAGCAGTTCTTC
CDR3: CASSPELALSSNEQFF

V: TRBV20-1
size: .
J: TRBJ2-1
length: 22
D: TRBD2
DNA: TGCAGTGCTAGAGATTGGCCGGCCGGGACTAGCGGGAGTAGTTCCCCCTACAATGAGCAGTTCTTC
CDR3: CSARDWPAGTSGSSSPYNEQFF

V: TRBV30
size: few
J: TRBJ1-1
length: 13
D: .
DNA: TGTGCCTGTCTACAGGGTCAGTACACTGAAGCTTTCTTT
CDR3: CACLQGQYTEAFF

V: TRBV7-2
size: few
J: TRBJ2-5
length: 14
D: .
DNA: TGTGCCAGCAGCTTAGTCCGGGGGAGGGAGACCCAGTACTTC
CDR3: CASSLVRGRETQYF

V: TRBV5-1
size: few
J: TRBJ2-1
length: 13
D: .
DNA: TGCGCCAGCAGCTTGAACAGCGCCAATGAGCAGTTCTTC
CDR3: CASSLNSANEQFF

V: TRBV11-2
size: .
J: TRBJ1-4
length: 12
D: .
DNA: TGTGCCAGCAGCTTCACCCCTGAAAAACTGTTTTTT
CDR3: CASSFTPEKLFF